This T cell receptor beta chain originates from a study of blood T cell repertoires in COVID-19. On the study more broadly: Material from acute and convalescent COVID-19 was sourced from the United States, Italy and Spain.

Ages ranged from about 18 to 89 years, with residence in about two dozen US areas. Original data processing: Reference gene primer amplification gave nucleated cell count estimates. Measured with immunoSEQ multiplex PCR; TCRdb has only the in-frame clones, and not every one. Clone size and V and J calls were adopted from that table, with D and trimming inferred from the DNA. This sample has more than 200,000 clones, with about 84% found just once. The receptor comes from a woman aged 35 to 49 with acute COVID-19. Specimen: PBMCs or T cells enriched from blood (not recorded which).

CDR3 residues: CASSELRAYNEQFF. DNA for the CDR3: TGTGCCAGCAGTGAATTGAGGGCTTACAATGAGCAGTTCTTC. This chain joins TRBV25-1 and TRBJ2-1; maybe TRBD2 (5 bases). V dropped 1 base and J dropped 4 bases, with 8 bases sitting between them. CDR1 MGHDK and CDR2 SYGVNS come from the germline V gene. The CDR3 covers 14 residues.